This TCR beta chain appears in the sequencing data of a study of HIV-infected patients and healthy controls. The repertoire came from unfractionated whole blood and reflected all unsorted peripheral T cells. V lost 5 bases to trimming and J lost 2 bases, with 10 bases between them. The CDR3 spans 14 residues. The germline V gene has CDR1 SGHTA and CDR2 FQGNSA. This clonotype has ten or more counts. 500 ng RNA was reverse transcribed with alpha and beta constant-region primers. Separate chain-specific third strand synthesis with multiplexing indices produced the alpha and beta libraries. TCRdb used MiXCR to reprocess the 5' RACE reads, holding one entry per CDR3 protein. This table holds some 9,600 distinct CDR3 sequences, roughly 7% found once.

This chain links TRBV7-2 with TRBJ2-1; a weak D match, TRBD1 (6 bases). Specimen: blood, collected before antiretroviral therapy. This TCR derives from an adult with HIV infection. The DNA for the CDR3 is TGTGCCAGCAGCCCTACAGGGACCTACAATGAGCAGTTCTTC. Protein: CASSPTGTYNEQFF.